The 20 T cell receptor beta chains presented below share a single source sample, sequenced in a study of blood T cells in healthy people across ages. Then a second PCR, running roughly 7 to 11 cycles, was carried out with a sample-barcoded 5' primer and a J-beta primer mix. TCRdb re-called the 5' RACE reads through MiXCR, storing one row per CDR3 protein. The top ten clones hold 7.7% of a sample with around 1.7 million distinct CDR3 sequences, under 30% of them seen once. The sample consisted of blood. The receptor source for this set is a young woman in good health.

The chain recombines TRBV18 with TRBJ1-1, with D uncertain. CDR1 and CDR2 (germline): KGHSH, LQKENI. This CDR3 spans 16 amino acids. The ends were cut back, 3 bases at V and 2 bases at J, with 16 bases in the middle. For the CDR3, the DNA is TGTGCCAGCTCACCTAGCGGGATGAGGCAAAACACTGAAGCTTTCTTT. It translates to CASSPSGMRQNTEAFF. The variable domain in full, with the rest retrieved from reference TRBV18 and TRBJ1-1, is NAGVMQNPRHLVRRRGQEARLRCSPMKGHSHVYWYRQLPEEGLKFMVYLQKENIIDESGMPKERFSAEFPKEGPSILRIQQVVRGDSAAYFCASSPSGMRQNTEAFFGQGTRLTVV.

This clonotype appeared a few times. This rearrangement joins TRBV7-2 to TRBJ1-2; TRBD1 agrees at 8 bases. The CDR3 runs 14 residues. Germline CDR1 is SGHTA and CDR2 is FQGNSA. V trimming: 5 bases; J trimming: 8 bases; junction bases outside the gene matches: 10. CDR3 sequence (DNA): TGTGCCAGCAGCCTGAAACGGACAGGGAACGGCTACACCTTC. As protein: CASSLKRTGNGYTF.

In its sample, this clonotype was seen a few times. This chain connects TRBV7-6 to TRBJ2-5, with D uncertain. CDR1 SGHVS and CDR2 FNYEAQ come from the germline V gene. V dropped 5 bases and J dropped 2 bases, with 12 bases sitting between them. The CDR3 sequence is 14 residues long. The CDR3 is CASSRTTVQETQYF. For the CDR3, the DNA is TGTGCCAGCAGCCGCACCACAGTACAAGAGACCCAGTACTTC.

This clonotype showed up just a few times. V is TRBV5-6 and J is TRBJ1-2; a possible D gene is TRBD1 (5 bases). CDR1 and CDR2 (germline): SGHDT, YYEEEE. The CDR3 has 14 residues. V was trimmed by 1 base and J by 6 bases, leaving 13 bases between them. This chain's CDR3 is CASSLSGRGHGYTF. CDR3 coding DNA: TGTGCCAGCAGCTTGTCCGGGCGGGGCCATGGCTACACCTTC. Full variable domain (rest looked up from reference TRBV5-6 and TRBJ1-2): DAGVTQSPTHLIKTRGQQVTLRCSPKSGHDTVSWYQQALGQGPQFIFQYYEEEERQRGNFPDRFSGHQFPNYSSELNVNALLLGDSALYLCASSLSGRGHGYTFGSGTRLTVV.

This chain joins TRBV12-3 or TRBV12-4 and TRBJ1-6, with a possible D match to TRBD1 (5 bases). Trimming removed 8 bases at V and 8 bases at J, with 13 bases between. CDR3 length equals 13 residues. CDR3 amino acids: CASGAYVYSPLHF. Here the CDR3 DNA reads TGTGCCAGCGGGGCCTATGTGTATTCACCCCTCCACTTT.

This chain links TRBV20-1 with TRBJ2-7; 9 bases map to TRBD2. CDR1 DFQATT and CDR2 SNEGSKA come from the germline V gene (reference sequence). This CDR3 is built from 11 residues. V lost 6 bases to trimming and J lost 8 bases; unmatched junction nucleotides: 5. The DNA of the CDR3 is TGCAGTGCCGGACCTAGCGGGAAGCAGTACTTC. Encoded protein: CSAGPSGKQYF.

This sequence joins TRBV5-1 and TRBJ2-5; D could derive from TRBD1 or TRBD2 (5 bases each). V was trimmed by 1 base and J by 1 base, leaving 14 bases between them. CDR1 is SGHRS and CDR2 is YFSETQ in the germline V gene. The CDR3 length is 16 residues. In DNA, the CDR3 is TGCGCCAGCAGCTTGAGAGGGGAGAGGGGCCAAGAGACCCAGTACTTC. Its protein product is CASSLRGERGQETQYF.

This clonotype was seen a handful of times. This chain connects TRBV10-3 to TRBJ2-1; no reliable D call. This CDR3 is built from 12 residues. Per the germline V gene, CDR1 is ENHRY and CDR2 is SYGVKD. Trimming pared 3 bases from V and 4 bases from J, leaving 4 bases between. DNA of the CDR3: TGTGCCATCAGTGAATGGTACAATGAGCAGTTCTTC. It specifies CAISEWYNEQFF.

In this sample, this clonotype turned up many times. The rearrangement joins TRBV29-1 to TRBJ2-1; D gene ambiguous. This CDR3 has 14 residues. The V end lost 5 bases, the J end lost 0 bases, and 11 bases lay between the germline ends. Germline V gene data show CDR1 as SQVTM and CDR2 as ANQGSEA. In DNA, the CDR3 is TGCAGCGTTCACCAGTTAAGCTCCTACAATGAGCAGTTCTTC. As protein: CSVHQLSSYNEQFF.

The rearrangement uses TRBV14 and TRBJ1-2; 7 bases line up with TRBD1. V shed 4 bases, J shed 8 bases, and the junction held 7 bases outside the gene matches. The CDR3 runs to 13 residues. The germline V gene has CDR1 SGHDN and CDR2 FVKESK. The CDR3 DNA follows: TGTGCCAGCAGCCCAACGACAGGGAACGGCTACACCTTC. This gives the protein CASSPTTGNGYTF.

This clonotype was detected only a few times. V usage is TRBV28 and J usage is TRBJ2-2, with TRBD2 as a possible D gene (6 bases). V was pared by 8 bases and J by 3 bases, with 10 bases between. CDR1 and CDR2 from the germline V gene are MDHEN and SYDVKM. This CDR3 spans 13 amino acids. CDR3 nucleotides: TGTGCCAGCCGTGGGGGGTACACCGGGGAGCTGTTTTTT. Its translation: CASRGGYTGELFF.

The V gene is TRBV12-3 or TRBV12-4, the J gene TRBJ2-3; tentatively, D is TRBD1 or TRBD2 (5 bases each). The CDR3 spans 13 residues. The CDR3 DNA reads TGTGTAAGCAAGAGGGGTCCCACAGATACGCAGTATTTT. Its protein is CVSKRGPTDTQYF.

This chain connects TRBV7-2 to TRBJ1-5; 7 nucleotides match TRBD1. Germline lookup yields CDR1 SGHTA and CDR2 FQGNSA. The CDR3 contains 17 residues. The J segment lost 7 bases and the V segment lost 1 base, leaving 13 bases of the junction unmatched. The CDR3 DNA follows: TGTGCCAGCAGCTTAGGAGGGGGAGGTCAGGGGGTCCAGCCCCAGCATTTT. Translation gives CASSLGGGGQGVQPQHF.

This clonotype was observed a few times. The chain employs TRBV5-1 and TRBJ2-5, with 8 bases that match TRBD2. Germline V gene lookup returns CDR1 SGHRS and CDR2 YFSETQ. The CDR3 spans 14 residues. V lost 1 base to trimming and J lost 5 bases; unmatched junction nucleotides: 4. In nucleotides, the CDR3 is TGCGCCAGCAGCTTGTTCCCGGGGGGGGAGACCCAGTACTTC. It codes for CASSLFPGGETQYF.

This clonotype was recorded many times. The J gene is TRBJ1-2, the V gene TRBV11-2; 8 nucleotides line up with TRBD1. J gave up 8 bases and V 3 bases, and 2 bases lay outside the gene matches. The CDR3 runs to 12 residues. Germline CDR1 is SGHAT and CDR2 is FQNNGV. DNA for the CDR3: TGTGCCAGCAGCTTCGGACAGGGAGGCTACACCTTC. It codes for CASSFGQGGYTF.

As for this clonotype: A much bigger clone sits one base away, suggesting this may be a read error. The V gene is TRBV7-6, the J gene TRBJ2-5; D perhaps matches TRBD1 (5 bases). This CDR3 is built from 16 residues. The germline V gene encodes CDR1 SGHVS and CDR2 FNYEAQ. The CDR3 reads CTSSLAFAQGQETQYF. CDR3 DNA: TGTACCAGCAGCTTAGCTTTCGCCCAGGGCCAAGAGACCCAGTACTTC.

The V gene is TRBV20-1, the J gene TRBJ2-3; unclear D gene. Between the trimmed V and J ends, which lost 5 bases and 2 bases, there was a span of 11 bases. Germline assignment: CDR1 DFQATT and CDR2 SNEGSKA (reference sequence). The CDR3 contains 13 residues. The CDR3 reads CSAPPGTTDTQYF. The CDR3 nucleotides are TGCAGTGCTCCGCCCGGTACCACAGATACGCAGTATTTT.

The chain links TRBV24-1 to TRBJ2-1, with 15 bases identical to TRBD2. Losses at the gene ends were 7 bases for V and 8 bases for J; bases not matched to a gene: 8. Germline V lookup: CDR1 KGHDR, CDR2 SFDVKD. CDR3 size: 16 residues. The CDR3: CATSLGLAGGVDEQFF. The CDR3 coding sequence is TGTGCCACCAGCCTAGGACTAGCGGGAGGGGTAGATGAGCAGTTCTTC.

There are a few counts of this clonotype. The chain uses TRBV12-3 or TRBV12-4 and TRBJ2-4; D not resolved. The CDR3 covers 13 residues. Trimming shortened V by 9 bases and J by 5 bases, and 14 bases separated the two germline ends. This CDR3 is CASADSDENIQYF. CDR3 nucleotide sequence: TGTGCCAGTGCTGACTCGGACGAAAACATTCAGTACTTC.

The sample holds a few counts of this clonotype. The V and J genes are TRBV11-2 and TRBJ1-4; 10 positions agree with TRBD1. In germline, CDR1 is SGHAT, CDR2 FQNNGV. Losses at the gene ends were 5 bases for V and 7 bases for J; bases not matched to a gene: 4. The CDR3 is made up of 14 amino acids. The CDR3 spells CASSQRQGAEKLFF. Here the CDR3 DNA reads TGTGCCAGCAGCCAACGACAGGGGGCTGAAAAACTGTTTTTT. The full variable domain, in which reference TRBV11-2 and TRBJ1-4 provide the parts outside the CDR3, is EAGVAQSPRYKIIEKRQSVAFWCNPISGHATLYWYQQILGQGPKLLIQFQNNGVVDDSQLPKDRFSAERLKGVDSTLKIQPAKLEDSAVYLCASSQRQGAEKLFFGSGTQLSVL.